This is a list of T cell receptor beta chains from one sample in a study of PD-L1 blockade in urothelial cancer. Measured with immunoSEQ multiplex PCR; TCRdb has only the in-frame clones, and not every one. The sample yields around 100,000 clones, 87% seen once. The sample was PBMCs, taken around atezolizumab (anti-PD-L1) treatment. All receptors come from a man aged 55-75 years with urothelial cancer. CDR3s include the opening cysteine and the closing phenylalanine or tryptophan. The order of the fields is V gene, J gene, clone size, D gene, CDR3 protein, CDR3 DNA. The D gene is left open where the match is weak. Size tells how often a clone was seen (once, few, many) or the class of an expanded clone, and some rows leave it out.

>TRBV7-6|TRBJ2-1|.|TRBD1
CASSLAVGQPNNEQFF
TGTGCCAGCAGCTTAGCTGTGGGACAGCCCAACAATGAGCAGTTCTTC
>TRBV5-1|TRBJ2-7|.|TRBD1
CASSLEWTGSYEQYF
TGCGCCAGCAGCTTGGAATGGACAGGGAGCTACGAGCAGTACTTC
>TRBV9|TRBJ1-1|.|.
CASSVSVGGTEAFF
TGTGCCAGCAGCGTGTCGGTCGGGGGCACTGAAGCTTTCTTT
>TRBV6-5|TRBJ2-3|.|TRBD2
CASTGGGDTQYF
TGTGCCAGCACCGGGGGGGGAGATACGCAGTATTTT
>TRBV7-3|TRBJ2-7|.|.
CASSLGPGPGDEQYF
TGTGCCAGCAGCTTAGGACCGGGACCGGGAGACGAGCAGTACTTC
>TRBV2|TRBJ2-7|.|.
CASSAAPVDEQYF
TGTGCCAGCAGCGCGGCCCCCGTGGACGAGCAGTACTTC
>TRBV9|TRBJ2-7|.|TRBD2
CASSSRGSGSYEQYF
TGTGCCAGCAGCTCTAGGGGGAGCGGGAGCTACGAGCAGTACTTC
>TRBV4-1|TRBJ2-2|.|TRBD2
CASSQASLAGTTGELFF
TGCGCCAGCAGCCAAGCTTCGCTAGCGGGGACCACCGGGGAGCTGTTTTTT
>TRBV5-1|TRBJ2-2|.|.
CASSAQDTGELFF
TGCGCCAGCAGCGCACAAGACACCGGGGAGCTGTTTTTT
>TRBV28|TRBJ1-1|.|.
CASSPGGLYAEAFF
TGTGCCAGCAGTCCCGGGGGATTGTACGCTGAAGCTTTCTTT
>TRBV9|TRBJ2-3|.|TRBD2
CASSVYSGRSTDTQYF
TGTGCCAGCAGCGTATATAGCGGGCGTAGCACAGATACGCAGTATTTT
>TRBV13|TRBJ2-5|.|.
CASSQPRGAGETQYF
TGTGCCAGCAGCCAACCCCGGGGGGCAGGAGAGACCCAGTACTTC
>TRBV25-1|TRBJ2-5|.|TRBD1
CASSDSGGEETQYF
TGTGCCAGCAGTGATTCAGGGGGAGAGGAGACCCAGTACTTC
>TRBV7-2|TRBJ2-5|.|.
CASSSLGGAGETQYF
TGTGCCAGCAGCTCACTAGGGGGGGCAGGGGAGACCCAGTACTTC
>TRBV6-4|TRBJ1-5|.|.
CASSDDSPLVGPQHF
TGTGCCAGCAGTGACGATAGCCCCCTTGTAGGGCCCCAGCATTTT
>TRBV7-9|TRBJ2-5|.|TRBD2
CASSPGGAGGQETQYF
TGTGCCAGCAGCCCGGGGGGGGCGGGCGGCCAAGAGACCCAGTACTTC
>TRBV6-6|TRBJ2-4|.|TRBD2
CASISSGLAGGAKYF
TGTGCCAGCATTTCATCGGGACTAGCGGGAGGCGCTAAGTACTTC
>TRBV27|TRBJ2-2|.|TRBD1
CASSPRRTGGIGELFF
TGTGCCAGCAGTCCGCGCCGGACAGGGGGTATCGGGGAGCTGTTTTTT
>TRBV19|TRBJ1-4|.|TRBD1
CASRPYRDRQEKLFF
TGTGCCAGTAGGCCCTACCGGGACAGACAGGAAAAACTGTTTTTT
>TRBV6-5|TRBJ1-2|.|TRBD1
CASSSTGAIYGYTF
TGTGCCAGCAGCTCGACAGGGGCGATCTATGGCTACACCTTC
>TRBV6-6|TRBJ2-3|.|TRBD1
CASGGQASTDTQYF
TGTGCCAGCGGGGGACAGGCTAGCACAGATACGCAGTATTTT
>TRBV7-2|TRBJ2-5|.|TRBD2
CASTEGPITSVVETQYF
TGTGCCAGCACCGAAGGCCCGATAACTAGCGTGGTCGAGACCCAGTACTTC
>TRBV6-5|TRBJ1-2|.|.
CASTKSEAANYGYTF
TGTGCCAGCACCAAGAGCGAGGCGGCTAACTATGGCTACACCTTC
>TRBV30|TRBJ1-2|.|.
CAWTLLDPGGYTF
TGTGCCTGGACCCTTCTCGACCCGGGTGGCTACACCTTC
>TRBV6-5|TRBJ2-7|.|.
CASSEKLPPYEQYF
TGTGCCAGCAGCGAAAAGCTTCCCCCTTACGAGCAGTACTTC
>TRBV27|TRBJ2-5|.|TRBD2
CASSWGLAGGLETQYF
TGTGCCAGCAGTTGGGGACTAGCGGGAGGGCTGGAGACCCAGTACTTC
>TRBV25-1|TRBJ1-1|.|.
CASRPFSQTEAFF
TGTGCCAGCAGACCGTTTTCCCAGACTGAAGCTTTCTTT
>TRBV28|TRBJ1-1|.|.
CASSTTGLGKQNTEAFF
TGTGCCAGCAGTACCACAGGGTTGGGGAAACAAAACACTGAAGCTTTCTTT
>TRBV7-9|TRBJ2-3|.|.
CASSNPTGGAADTQYF
TGTGCCAGCAGCAACCCGACTGGGGGCGCGGCAGATACGCAGTATTTT
>TRBV7-9|TRBJ2-7|once|TRBD1
CASSLSRGGVFYEQYF
TGTGCCAGCAGCTTAAGTAGAGGGGGCGTGTTCTACGAGCAGTACTTC
>TRBV5-6|TRBJ2-2|few|.
CASSFYTGELFF
TGTGCCAGCAGCTTCTACACCGGGGAGCTGTTTTTT
>TRBV19|TRBJ1-1|.|.
CASSQTGNTEAFF
TGTGCCAGTAGCCAGACAGGGAACACTGAAGCTTTCTTT
>TRBV9|TRBJ1-5|.|.
CASGGAGQPQHF
TGTGCCTCGGGGGGGGCGGGTCAGCCCCAGCATTTT
>TRBV4-1|TRBJ2-1|.|.
CASSQQRVSYNEQFF
TGCGCCAGCAGCCAGCAGCGCGTCTCCTACAATGAGCAGTTCTTC
>TRBV11-1|TRBJ2-7|few|TRBD1
CASSWEGQGFYEQYF
TGTGCCAGCAGCTGGGAGGGACAGGGATTCTACGAGCAGTACTTC
>TRBV6-5|TRBJ2-7|.|.
CASSYGGLQSVQYF
TGTGCCAGCAGTTATGGGGGCTTACAAAGCGTGCAGTACTTC
>TRBV19|TRBJ1-5|.|.
CASSIRSQPQHF
TGTGCCAGTAGTATCCGAAGCCAGCCCCAGCATTTT
>TRBV7-9|TRBJ1-2|once|TRBD1
CASSRWDSYGYTF
TGTGCCAGCAGCCGATGGGACAGCTATGGCTACACCTTC
>TRBV29-1|TRBJ2-1|.|.
CSAGFDEQFF
TGCAGCGCAGGGTTCGATGAGCAGTTCTTC
>TRBV7-7|TRBJ2-1|.|.
CASSIQGEGDNEQFF
TGTGCCAGCAGCATACAGGGAGAGGGAGACAATGAGCAGTTCTTC
>TRBV19|TRBJ2-1|.|.
CASSIGSFGEQFF
TGTGCCAGTAGTATAGGGAGCTTCGGTGAGCAGTTCTTC
>TRBV6-5|TRBJ2-7|.|.
CASMGGLADSYEQYF
TGTGCCAGCATGGGCGGTTTAGCGGATTCCTACGAGCAGTACTTC
>TRBV5-4|TRBJ2-1|.|.
CASSLGQYEQFF
TGTGCCAGCAGCTTGGGGCAGTATGAGCAGTTCTTC
>TRBV18|TRBJ2-4|.|.
CASSPGGTAKNIQYF
TGTGCCAGCTCGCCAGGGGGGACGGCCAAAAACATTCAGTACTTC
>TRBV7-8|TRBJ2-2|.|TRBD1
CASSPGGIAGELFF
TGTGCCAGCAGCCCAGGGGGTATTGCCGGGGAGCTGTTTTTT
>TRBV5-1|TRBJ2-6|.|.
CASSVVTGANVLTF
TGCGCCAGCAGCGTGGTAACTGGGGCCAACGTCCTGACTTTC
>TRBV28|TRBJ1-5|.|TRBD1
CASTTGQGNQPQHF
TGTGCCAGCACCACGGGACAGGGCAATCAGCCCCAGCATTTT
>TRBV6-6|TRBJ1-1|.|TRBD1
CASSPLTGAEAFF
TGTGCCAGCAGTCCCCTGACAGGGGCTGAAGCTTTCTTT
>TRBV29-1|TRBJ2-3|.|TRBD2
CSVLLGGGTDTQYF
TGCAGCGTTCTTCTTGGGGGGGGCACAGATACGCAGTATTTT
>TRBV2|TRBJ2-3|.|.
CASSPTGVSADTQYF
TGTGCCAGCAGCCCGACAGGTGTTAGCGCAGATACGCAGTATTTT
>TRBV7-3|TRBJ1-3|.|.
CASSLNGRPGNTIYF
TGTGCCAGCAGCTTAAACGGCAGGCCAGGAAACACCATATATTTT
>TRBV5-4|TRBJ2-5|.|TRBD2
CASSSPGREGQETQYF
TGTGCCAGCAGCTCCCCCGGGCGGGAGGGCCAAGAGACCCAGTACTTC
>TRBV9|TRBJ1-5|.|.
CASSVLGGSGPQHF
TGTGCCAGCAGCGTCCTTGGGGGGTCGGGGCCCCAGCATTTT